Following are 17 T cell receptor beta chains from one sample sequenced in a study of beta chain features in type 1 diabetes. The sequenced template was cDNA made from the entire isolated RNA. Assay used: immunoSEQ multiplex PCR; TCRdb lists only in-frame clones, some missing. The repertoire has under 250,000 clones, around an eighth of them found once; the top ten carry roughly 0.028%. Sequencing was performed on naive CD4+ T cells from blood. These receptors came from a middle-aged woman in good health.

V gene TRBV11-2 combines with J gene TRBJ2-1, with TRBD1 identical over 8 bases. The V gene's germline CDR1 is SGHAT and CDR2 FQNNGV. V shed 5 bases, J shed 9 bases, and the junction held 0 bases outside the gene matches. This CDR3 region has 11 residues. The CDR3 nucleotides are TGTGCCAGCAGCGACAGGGGTGAGCAGTTCTTC. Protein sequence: CASSDRGEQFF.

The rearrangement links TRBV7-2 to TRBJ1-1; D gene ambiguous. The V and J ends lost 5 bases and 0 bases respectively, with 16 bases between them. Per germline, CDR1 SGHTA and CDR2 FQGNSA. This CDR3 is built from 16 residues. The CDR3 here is CASSAAGMGLNTEAFF. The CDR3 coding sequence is TGTGCCAGCAGCGCCGCGGGAATGGGTCTGAACACTGAAGCTTTCTTT.

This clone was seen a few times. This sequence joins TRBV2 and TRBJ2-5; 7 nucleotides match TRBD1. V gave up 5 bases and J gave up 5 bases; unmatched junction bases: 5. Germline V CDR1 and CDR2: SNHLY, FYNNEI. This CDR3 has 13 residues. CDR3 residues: CASSRDRRETQYF. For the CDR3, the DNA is TGTGCCAGCAGTAGGGACAGACGGGAGACCCAGTACTTC.

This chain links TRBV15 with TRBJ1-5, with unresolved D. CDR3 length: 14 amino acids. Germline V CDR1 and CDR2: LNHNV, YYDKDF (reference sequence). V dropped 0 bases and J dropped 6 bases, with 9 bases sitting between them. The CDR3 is CATSRERVGQPQHF. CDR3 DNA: TGTGCCACCAGCAGAGAGAGGGTGGGTCAGCCCCAGCATTTT.

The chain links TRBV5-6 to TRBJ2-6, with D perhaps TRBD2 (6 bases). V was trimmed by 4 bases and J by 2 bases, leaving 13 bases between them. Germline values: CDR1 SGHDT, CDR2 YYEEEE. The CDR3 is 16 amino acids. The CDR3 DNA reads TGTGCCAGCAGCCTTGGCGGGGTCCCTGGGGCCAACGTCCTGACTTTC. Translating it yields CASSLGGVPGANVLTF.

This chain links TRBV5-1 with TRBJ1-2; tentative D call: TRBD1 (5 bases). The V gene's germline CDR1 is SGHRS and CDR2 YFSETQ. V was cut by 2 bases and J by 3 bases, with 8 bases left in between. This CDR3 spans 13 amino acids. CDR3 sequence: CASSFTGDYGYTF. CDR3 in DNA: TGCGCCAGCAGCTTTACGGGGGACTATGGCTACACCTTC.

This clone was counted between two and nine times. CDR3 in amino acids: CAIRSLNTEAFF. CDR3 in DNA: TGTGCCATCAGGTCGTTGAACACTGAAGCTTTCTTT. The rearrangement links TRBV10-3 to TRBJ1-1; D remains unclear. Germline-derived CDR1 and CDR2 are ENHRY and SYGVKD. This CDR3 contains 12 residues. V was pared by 6 bases and J by 0 bases, with 5 bases between.

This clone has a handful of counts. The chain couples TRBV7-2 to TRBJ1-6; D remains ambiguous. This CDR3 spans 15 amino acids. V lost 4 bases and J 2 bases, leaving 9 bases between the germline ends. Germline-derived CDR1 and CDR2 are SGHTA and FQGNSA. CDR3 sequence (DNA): TGTGCCAGCAGCTCACGGAGGGCCTATAATTCACCCCTCCACTTT. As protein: CASSSRRAYNSPLHF.

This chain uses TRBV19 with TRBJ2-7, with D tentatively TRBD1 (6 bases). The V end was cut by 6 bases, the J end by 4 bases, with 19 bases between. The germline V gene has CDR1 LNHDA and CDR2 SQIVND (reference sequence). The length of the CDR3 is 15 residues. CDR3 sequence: CASSSRGSGAYEQYF. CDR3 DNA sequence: TGTGCCAGTAGCTCTCGGGGTTCAGGGGCTTACGAGCAGTACTTC.

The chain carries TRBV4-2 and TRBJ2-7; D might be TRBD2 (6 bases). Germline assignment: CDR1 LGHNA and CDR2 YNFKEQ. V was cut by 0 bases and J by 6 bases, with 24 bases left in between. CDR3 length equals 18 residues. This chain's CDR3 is CASSQERPGTATVREQYF. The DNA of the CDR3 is TGTGCCAGCAGCCAAGAAAGGCCCGGGACTGCAACGGTCCGCGAGCAGTACTTC.

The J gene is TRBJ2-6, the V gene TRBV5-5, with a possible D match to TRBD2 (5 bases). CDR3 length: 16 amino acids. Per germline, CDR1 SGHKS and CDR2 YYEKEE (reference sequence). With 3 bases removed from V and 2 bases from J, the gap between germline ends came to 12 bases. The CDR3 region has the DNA TGTGCCAGCAGCTCCGTTCCGGGAACTGGGGCCAACGTCCTGACTTTC. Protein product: CASSSVPGTGANVLTF.

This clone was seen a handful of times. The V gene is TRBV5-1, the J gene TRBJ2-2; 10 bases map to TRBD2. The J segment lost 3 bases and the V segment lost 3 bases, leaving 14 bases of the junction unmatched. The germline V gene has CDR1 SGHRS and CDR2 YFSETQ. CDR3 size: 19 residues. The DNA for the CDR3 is TGCGCCAGCAGCTCGACCTTCGAGAGCGGGGGGGCCGACACCGGGGAGCTGTTTTTT. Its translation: CASSSTFESGGADTGELFF.

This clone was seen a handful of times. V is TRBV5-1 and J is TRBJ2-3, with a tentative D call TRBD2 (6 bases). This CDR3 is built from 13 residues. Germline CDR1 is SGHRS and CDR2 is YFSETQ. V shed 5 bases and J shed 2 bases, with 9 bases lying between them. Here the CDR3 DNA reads TGCGCCAGCAGTGGACTAAACACAGATACGCAGTATTTT. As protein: CASSGLNTDTQYF. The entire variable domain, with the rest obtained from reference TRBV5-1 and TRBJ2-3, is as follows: KAGVTQTPRYLIKTRGQQVTLSCSPISGHRSVSWYQQTPGQGLQFLFEYFSETQRNKGNFPGRFSGRQFSNSRSEMNVSTLELGDSALYLCASSGLNTDTQYFGPGTRLTVL.

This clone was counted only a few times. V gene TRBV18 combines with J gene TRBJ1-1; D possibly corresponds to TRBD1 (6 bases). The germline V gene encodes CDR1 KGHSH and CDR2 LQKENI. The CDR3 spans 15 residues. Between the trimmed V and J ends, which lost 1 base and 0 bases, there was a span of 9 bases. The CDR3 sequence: CASSPLGQMNTEAFF. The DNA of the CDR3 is TGTGCCAGCTCACCACTTGGACAGATGAACACTGAAGCTTTCTTT.

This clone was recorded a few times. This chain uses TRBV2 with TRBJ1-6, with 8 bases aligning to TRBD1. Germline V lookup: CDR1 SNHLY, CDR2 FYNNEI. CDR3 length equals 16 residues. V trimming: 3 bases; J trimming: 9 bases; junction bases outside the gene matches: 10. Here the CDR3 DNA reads TGTGCCAGCAGTGACCATACGACAGGGGTTGGTTCACCCCTCCACTTT. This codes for CASSDHTTGVGSPLHF.

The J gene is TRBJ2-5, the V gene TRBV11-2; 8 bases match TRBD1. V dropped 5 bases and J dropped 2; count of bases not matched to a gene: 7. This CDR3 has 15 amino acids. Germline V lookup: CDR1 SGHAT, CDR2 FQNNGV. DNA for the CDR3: TGTGCCAGCAGCCGCGACAGGGGCGCACAAGAGACCCAGTACTTC. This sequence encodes CASSRDRGAQETQYF.

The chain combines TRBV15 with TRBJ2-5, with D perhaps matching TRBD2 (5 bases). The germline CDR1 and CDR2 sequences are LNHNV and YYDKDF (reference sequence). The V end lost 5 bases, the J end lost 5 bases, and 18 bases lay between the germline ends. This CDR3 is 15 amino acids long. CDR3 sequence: CATSARISGGETQYF. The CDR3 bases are TGTGCCACCAGCGCCCGCATTAGTGGCGGGGAGACCCAGTACTTC.